These 19 T cell receptor beta chains were sequenced from one sample in a study of shared clonotypes between healthy human individuals. Libraries were prepared by immunoSEQ multiplex PCR; TCRdb keeps only in-frame clonotypes and omits some of them. The sample records 2 million or so clones, 90% to 95% being singletons. Sequences were obtained from naive CD4+ T cells sorted from blood. The subset here: CD45RA+ positively selected. Receptors were obtained from a man between 18 and 29 years old in good health.

This chain links TRBV5-1 with TRBJ1-1, with D possibly matching TRBD1 (5 bases). CDR1 SGHRS and CDR2 YFSETQ come from the germline V gene. This CDR3 has 15 residues. V was shortened by 0 bases and J by 4 bases, with 13 bases between the two germline ends. The CDR3 DNA reads as TGCGCCAGCAGCTTGGAGGGGTGGGGAAGCACTGAAGCTTTCTTT. Translation gives CASSLEGWGSTEAFF.

The V and J genes are TRBV5-6 and TRBJ1-5, with TRBD1 matching over 9 bases. CDR1 and CDR2 from the germline V gene are SGHDT and YYEEEE. CDR3 length: 16 amino acids. V lost 3 bases, J lost 1 base, and 5 bases stayed unmatched. The DNA for the CDR3 is TGTGCCAGCAGCTCCGGGACAGGGACGAGCAATCAGCCCCAGCATTTT. It is translated as CASSSGTGTSNQPQHF.

This chain joins TRBV2 and TRBJ2-5; D is unclear. Germline CDR1 reads SNHLY; CDR2 reads FYNNEI. This CDR3 region has 12 residues. Trimming removed 7 bases from V and 4 bases from J, with 10 bases in between. As DNA, the CDR3 is TGTGCCAGCACAAGAGCCGGAGAGACCCAGTACTTC. This sequence encodes CASTRAGETQYF.

This chain joins TRBV9 and TRBJ2-5; the D call may be TRBD1 or TRBD2 (5 bases each). Looked up from germline, CDR1 is SGDLS and CDR2 is YYNGEE. The CDR3 sequence is 14 residues long. Trimming removed 3 bases at V and 4 bases at J, with 13 bases between. The CDR3 protein is CASSAGTTRETQYF. CDR3 DNA: TGTGCCAGCAGCGCAGGGACCACCCGAGAGACCCAGTACTTC.

The rearrangement links TRBV28 to TRBJ1-1, with unresolved D. Trimming stripped 4 bases from V and 5 bases from J, with 11 bases between. The germline V gene has CDR1 MDHEN and CDR2 SYDVKM. CDR3 length equals 13 residues. The CDR3 DNA reads TGTGCCAGCAGTTCCGGGGTCGTGACTGAAGCTTTCTTT. Translating gives CASSSGVVTEAFF.

This chain connects TRBV27 to TRBJ2-7, with D possibly called TRBD1 or TRBD2 (5 bases each). This CDR3 region has 15 residues. V lost 5 bases, J lost 3 bases, and 17 bases lay in between. Germline CDR1 MNHEY, CDR2 SMNVEV (reference sequence). The CDR3 nucleotides are TGTGCCAGCAGTCCCCTGGGCGCTGGGGGCTACGAGCAGTACTTC. It specifies CASSPLGAGGYEQYF.

V is TRBV6-1 and J is TRBJ2-2; the D call may be TRBD1 or TRBD2 (5 bases each). The CDR3 is made up of 13 amino acids. Trimming stripped 6 bases from V and 8 bases from J, with 13 bases between. Germline assignment: CDR1 MNHNS and CDR2 SASEGT. The CDR3 loop is CASSRPGAGELFF. CDR3 DNA sequence: TGTGCCAGCAGCAGACCCGGGGCGGGGGAGCTGTTTTTT.

The genes are TRBV19 and TRBJ2-1, with 9 nucleotides matching TRBD1. The germline gives CDR1 LNHDA, CDR2 SQIVND (reference sequence). V shed 7 bases, J shed 2 bases, and the junction held 6 bases outside the gene matches. The length of the CDR3 is 15 residues. The CDR3 protein is CASISRQGAYNEQFF. CDR3 coding DNA: TGTGCCAGTATTAGTAGACAGGGGGCCTACAATGAGCAGTTCTTC.

This clone was counted between two and nine times. The sample has other DNA sequences that encode this CDR3 too. The V gene is TRBV7-2, the J gene TRBJ1-2; TRBD1 aligns across 9 bases. CDR1 and CDR2 (germline): SGHTA, FQGNSA. The CDR3 has 14 residues. Trimming took 5 bases from V and 2 from J; bases not matched to a gene: 3. CDR3 bases: TGTGCCAGCAGCCTAGGACAGGGGAACTATGGCTACACCTTC. This translates into CASSLGQGNYGYTF.

The chain links TRBV5-6 to TRBJ1-5; weak D call: TRBD1 (6 bases). CDR3 length: 13 residues. Germline CDR1 reads SGHDT; CDR2 reads YYEEEE. The V end was cut by 4 bases, the J end by 6 bases, with 11 bases between. This CDR3 reads CASSALQGQPQHF. In DNA, the CDR3 is TGTGCCAGCAGCGCTTTACAGGGTCAGCCCCAGCATTTT.

The V gene is TRBV13, the J gene TRBJ2-7, with 11 bases lining up with TRBD1. The J segment lost 0 bases and the V segment lost 5 bases, leaving 9 bases of the junction unmatched. This CDR3 has 17 residues. From germline, CDR1 is PRHDT and CDR2 FYEKMQ (reference sequence). In nucleotides, the CDR3 is TGTGCCAGCAGCCGGACAGGGGGCCCCGGTAGCTCCTACGAGCAGTACTTC. Protein product: CASSRTGGPGSSYEQYF.

CDR3 nucleotides: TGTGCCAGCAGCGCCGGGGGCGGTAAGGTCCAAGAGACCCAGTACTTC. Translating gives CASSAGGGKVQETQYF. The chain uses TRBV9 and TRBJ2-5; D tentatively reads TRBD1 or TRBD2 (6 bases each). Germline loops: CDR1 SGDLS, CDR2 YYNGEE. Trimming stripped 3 bases from V and 1 base from J, with 16 bases between. The CDR3 length is 16 residues.

This clone was seen only a few times. The V call is TRBV9, the J call TRBJ2-7; 7 bases line up with TRBD1. The ends lost 2 bases at V and 7 bases at J; junction bases unmatched: 9. Germline V gene sequence: CDR1 SGDLS, CDR2 YYNGEE. The CDR3 is 14 amino acids. CDR3 loop: CASSVGRGSAEQYF. Here the CDR3 DNA reads TGTGCCAGCAGCGTCGGCAGGGGGTCGGCGGAGCAGTACTTC. The full variable domain, its missing parts supplied by reference TRBV9 and TRBJ2-7, is DSGVTQTPKHLITATGQRVTLRCSPRSGDLSVYWYQQSLDQGLQFLIQYYNGEERAKGNILERFSAQQFPDLHSELNLSSLELGDSALYFCASSVGRGSAEQYFGPGTRLTVT.

The chain couples TRBV10-3 to TRBJ1-4; the D gene is possibly TRBD1 (6 bases). Germline-derived CDR1 and CDR2 are ENHRY and SYGVKD. This CDR3 spans 12 amino acids. V lost 6 bases and J lost 7, with 9 bases in between. CDR3 nucleotides: TGTGCCATCAGCCAGGACAGTGAAAAACTGTTTTTT. Translation: CAISQDSEKLFF.

V usage is TRBV5-4 and J usage is TRBJ1-4; D may be TRBD1 (5 bases). The germline V gene has CDR1 SGHNT and CDR2 YYREEE (reference sequence). V gave up 4 bases and J gave up 7 bases, with 14 bases separating them. This CDR3 contains 14 residues. The CDR3 here is CASSGTMTSEKLFF. Here the CDR3 DNA reads TGTGCCAGCAGCGGGACTATGACAAGTGAAAAACTGTTTTTT.

This rearrangement joins TRBV25-1 to TRBJ2-2, with D perhaps matching TRBD1 (6 bases). V was trimmed by 4 bases and J by 0 bases, leaving 15 bases between them. CDR3 length: 17 residues. Germline lookup yields CDR1 MGHDK and CDR2 SYGVNS. CDR3 region: CASSASGHLANTGELFF. DNA for the CDR3: TGTGCCAGCAGTGCCTCGGGACACCTCGCGAACACCGGGGAGCTGTTTTTT.

The chain carries TRBV6-1 and TRBJ2-7; 9 positions match TRBD1. From germline, CDR1 is MNHNS and CDR2 SASEGT. The V gene end was trimmed by 4 bases and the J gene end by 4 bases; junction bases not matched to a gene: 8. The CDR3 has 15 amino acids. Written as DNA, the CDR3 is TGTGCCAGCAGTGCTCCTACAGGGGGCCGGTACGAGCAGTACTTC. It encodes CASSAPTGGRYEQYF.

The chain joins TRBV29-1 to TRBJ2-1, with unresolved D. The V gene lost 4 bases and the J gene lost 4 bases, with 14 bases spanning the gap. Germline V gives CDR1 SQVTM, CDR2 ANQGSEA. The CDR3 runs 14 residues. CDR3 nucleotide sequence: TGCAGCGTTGGTAGGTTGACATCATACAATGAGCAGTTCTTC. Protein: CSVGRLTSYNEQFF.

About this clone: The sample has other DNA sequences that encode this CDR3 too. The rearrangement uses TRBV9 and TRBJ2-6; D is unclear. Per the germline V gene, CDR1 is SGDLS and CDR2 is YYNGEE. Trimming cost V 5 bases and J 2 bases, with 5 bases left between them. The CDR3 has 13 residues. This CDR3 reads CASSPAGANVLTF. The CDR3 coding sequence is TGTGCCAGCAGTCCTGCTGGGGCCAACGTCCTGACTTTC. The whole variable domain, remainder taken from reference TRBV9 and TRBJ2-6, is DSGVTQTPKHLITATGQRVTLRCSPRSGDLSVYWYQQSLDQGLQFLIQYYNGEERAKGNILERFSAQQFPDLHSELNLSSLELGDSALYFCASSPAGANVLTFGAGSRLTVL.